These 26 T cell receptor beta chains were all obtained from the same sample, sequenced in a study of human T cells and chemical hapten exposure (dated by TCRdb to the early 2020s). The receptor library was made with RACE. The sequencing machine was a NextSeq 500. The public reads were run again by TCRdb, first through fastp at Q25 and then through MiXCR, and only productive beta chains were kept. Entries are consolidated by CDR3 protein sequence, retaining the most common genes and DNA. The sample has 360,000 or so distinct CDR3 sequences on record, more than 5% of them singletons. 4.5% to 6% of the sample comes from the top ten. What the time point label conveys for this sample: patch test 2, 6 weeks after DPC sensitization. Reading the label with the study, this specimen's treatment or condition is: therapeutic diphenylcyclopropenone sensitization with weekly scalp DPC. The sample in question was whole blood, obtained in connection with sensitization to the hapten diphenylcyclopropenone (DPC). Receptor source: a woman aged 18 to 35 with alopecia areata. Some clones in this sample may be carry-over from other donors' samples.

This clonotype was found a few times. The CDR3 loop is CASSAQGGDTQYF. In DNA, the CDR3 is TGTGCCAGCAGTGCACAGGGGGGAGATACGCAGTATTTT. The chain links TRBV6-1 to TRBJ2-3, with 8 nucleotides matching TRBD1. This CDR3 comprises 13 residues. From germline, CDR1 is MNHNS and CDR2 SASEGT. Losses at the gene ends were 4 bases for V and 5 bases for J; bases not matched to a gene: 2.

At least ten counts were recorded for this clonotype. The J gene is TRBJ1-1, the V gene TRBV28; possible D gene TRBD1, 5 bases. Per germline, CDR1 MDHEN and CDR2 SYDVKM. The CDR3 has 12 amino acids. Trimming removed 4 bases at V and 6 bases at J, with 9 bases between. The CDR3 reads CASSSDRAEAFF. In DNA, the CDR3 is TGTGCCAGCAGTTCCGACAGAGCTGAAGCTTTCTTT.

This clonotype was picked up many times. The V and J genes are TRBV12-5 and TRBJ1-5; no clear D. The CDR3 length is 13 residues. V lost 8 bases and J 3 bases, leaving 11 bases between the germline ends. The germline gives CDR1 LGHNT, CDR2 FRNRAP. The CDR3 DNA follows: TGTGCTAGTTACGGAGGTTTCAATCAGCCCCAGCATTTT. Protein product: CASYGGFNQPQHF.

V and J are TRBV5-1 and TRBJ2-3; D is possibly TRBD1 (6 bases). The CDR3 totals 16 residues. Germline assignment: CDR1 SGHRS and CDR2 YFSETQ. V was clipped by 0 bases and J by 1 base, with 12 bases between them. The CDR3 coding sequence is TGCGCCAGCAGCTTGGAGTCGTCAGGGGGCACAGATACGCAGTATTTT. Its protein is CASSLESSGGTDTQYF.

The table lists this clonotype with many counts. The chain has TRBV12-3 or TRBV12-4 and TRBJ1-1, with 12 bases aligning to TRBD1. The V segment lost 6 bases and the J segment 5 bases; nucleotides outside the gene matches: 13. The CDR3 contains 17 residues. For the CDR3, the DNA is TGTGCCAGCAGACACCGGGACAGGGGGCTCTTTAGGACTGAAGCTTTCTTT. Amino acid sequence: CASRHRDRGLFRTEAFF.

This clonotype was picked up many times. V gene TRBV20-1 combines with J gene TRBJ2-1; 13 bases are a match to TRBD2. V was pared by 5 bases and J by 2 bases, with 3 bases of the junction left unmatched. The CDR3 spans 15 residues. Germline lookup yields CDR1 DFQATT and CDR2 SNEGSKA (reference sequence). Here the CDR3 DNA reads TGCAGTGCTCCCGGGACTAGCGGGGCCTACAATGAGCAGTTCTTC. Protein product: CSAPGTSGAYNEQFF.

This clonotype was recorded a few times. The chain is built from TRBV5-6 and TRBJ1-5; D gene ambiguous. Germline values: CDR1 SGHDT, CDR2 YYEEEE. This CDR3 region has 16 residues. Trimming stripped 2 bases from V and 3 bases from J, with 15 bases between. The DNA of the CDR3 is TGTGCCAGCAGCTTATCCCCCGACGGATTCAATCAGCCCCAGCATTTT. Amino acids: CASSLSPDGFNQPQHF.

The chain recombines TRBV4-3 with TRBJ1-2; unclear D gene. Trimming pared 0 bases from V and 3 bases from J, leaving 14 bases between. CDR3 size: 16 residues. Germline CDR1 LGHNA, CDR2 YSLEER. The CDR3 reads CASSQDALADYYGYTF. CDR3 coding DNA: TGCGCCAGCAGCCAAGATGCCCTGGCCGACTACTATGGCTACACCTTC.

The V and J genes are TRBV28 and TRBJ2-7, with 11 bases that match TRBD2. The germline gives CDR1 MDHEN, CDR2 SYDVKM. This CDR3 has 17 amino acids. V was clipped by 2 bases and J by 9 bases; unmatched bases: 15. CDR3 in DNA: TGTGCCAGCAGTTTAGAGGGAGGGACTAGCGGAGAGGTAGGGCAGTACTTC. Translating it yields CASSLEGGTSGEVGQYF.

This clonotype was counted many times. CDR3 coding DNA: TGTGCCAGCAGCCCGGGACAGCTACAGCCCCAGCATTTT. Residues: CASSPGQLQPQHF. The gene calls are TRBV25-1 and TRBJ1-5, with 7 bases that match TRBD1. The germline CDR1 and CDR2 sequences are MGHDK and SYGVNS. The CDR3 is 13 amino acids. The trim removed 6 bases at V and 7 bases at J, leaving 6 bases unmatched.

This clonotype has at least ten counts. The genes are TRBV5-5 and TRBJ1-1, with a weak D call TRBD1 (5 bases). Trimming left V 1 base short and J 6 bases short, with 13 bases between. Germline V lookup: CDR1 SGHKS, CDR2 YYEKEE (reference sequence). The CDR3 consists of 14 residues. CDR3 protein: CASSLNQGFAEAFF. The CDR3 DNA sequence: TGTGCCAGCAGCTTGAACCAGGGATTCGCTGAAGCTTTCTTT.

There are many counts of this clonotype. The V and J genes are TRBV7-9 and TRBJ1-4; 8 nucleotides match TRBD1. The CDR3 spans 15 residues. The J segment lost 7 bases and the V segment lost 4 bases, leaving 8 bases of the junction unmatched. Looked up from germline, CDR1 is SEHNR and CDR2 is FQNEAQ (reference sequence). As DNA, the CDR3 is TGTGCCAGCAGCTCAGATACCGGGACAGGTGAAAAACTGTTTTTT. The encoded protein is CASSSDTGTGEKLFF.

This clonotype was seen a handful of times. CDR3 DNA sequence: TGTGCCAGCACTACAGGACAGCCCTCTTACAATGAGCAGTTCTTC. As protein: CASTTGQPSYNEQFF. This chain joins TRBV28 and TRBJ2-1, with D possibly being TRBD1 (6 bases). Germline CDR1 reads MDHEN; CDR2 reads SYDVKM. V dropped 7 bases and J dropped 4 bases, with 17 bases sitting between them. The CDR3 extends over 15 amino acids.

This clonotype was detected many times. CDR3 loop: CASSYETETQYF. CDR3 coding DNA: TGTGCCAGCAGTTACGAGACGGAGACCCAGTACTTC. This chain connects TRBV6-2 or TRBV6-3 to TRBJ2-5; unclear D gene. Germline CDR1 and CDR2: MNHEY and SVGEGT. Trimming cost V 2 bases and J 5 bases, with 6 bases left between them. The CDR3 covers 12 residues.

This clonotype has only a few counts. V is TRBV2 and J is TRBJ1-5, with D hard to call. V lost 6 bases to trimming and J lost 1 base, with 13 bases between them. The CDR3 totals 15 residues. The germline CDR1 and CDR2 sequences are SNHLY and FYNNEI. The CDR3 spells CASRQGYLSNQPQHF. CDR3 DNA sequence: TGTGCCAGCAGACAAGGGTACCTGAGCAATCAGCCCCAGCATTTT.

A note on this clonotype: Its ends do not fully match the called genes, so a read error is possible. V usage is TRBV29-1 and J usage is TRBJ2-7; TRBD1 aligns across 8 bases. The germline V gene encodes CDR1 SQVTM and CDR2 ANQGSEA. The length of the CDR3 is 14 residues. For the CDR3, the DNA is TGCAGGGTTGGACGGGACAGGAGTGTGGGCGAGCAGTACTTC. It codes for CRVGRDRSVGEQYF.

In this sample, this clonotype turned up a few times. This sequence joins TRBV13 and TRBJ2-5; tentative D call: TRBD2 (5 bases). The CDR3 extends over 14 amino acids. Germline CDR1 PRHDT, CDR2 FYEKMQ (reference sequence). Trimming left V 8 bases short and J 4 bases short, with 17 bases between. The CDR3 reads CASGLYSVRETQYF. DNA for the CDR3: TGTGCCAGCGGGCTTTATAGCGTACGAGAGACCCAGTACTTC.

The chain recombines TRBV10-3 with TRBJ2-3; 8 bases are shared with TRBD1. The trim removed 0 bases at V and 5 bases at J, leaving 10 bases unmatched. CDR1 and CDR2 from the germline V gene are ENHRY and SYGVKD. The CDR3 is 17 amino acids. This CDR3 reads CAISESARTGSGDTQYF. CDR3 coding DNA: TGTGCCATCAGTGAGTCGGCTAGGACAGGGTCCGGAGATACGCAGTATTTT.

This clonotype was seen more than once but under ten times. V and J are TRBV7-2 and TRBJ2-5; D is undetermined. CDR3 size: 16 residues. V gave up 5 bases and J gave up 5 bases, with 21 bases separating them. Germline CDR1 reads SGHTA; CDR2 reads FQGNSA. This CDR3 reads CASSPKRASPGETQYF. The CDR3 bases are TGTGCCAGCAGCCCTAAACGGGCCAGTCCCGGGGAGACCCAGTACTTC.

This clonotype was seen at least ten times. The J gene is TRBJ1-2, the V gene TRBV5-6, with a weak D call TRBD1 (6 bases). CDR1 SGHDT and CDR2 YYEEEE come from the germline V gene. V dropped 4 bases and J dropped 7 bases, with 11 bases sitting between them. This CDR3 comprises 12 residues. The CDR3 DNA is TGTGCCAGCAGCCCAGGGGAAGCTGGCTACACCTTC. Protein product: CASSPGEAGYTF.

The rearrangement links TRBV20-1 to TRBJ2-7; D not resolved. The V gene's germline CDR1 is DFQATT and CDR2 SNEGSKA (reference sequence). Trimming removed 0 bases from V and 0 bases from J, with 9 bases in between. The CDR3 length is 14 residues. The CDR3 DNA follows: TGCAGTGCTAGAGATCGGAGTAGCTCCTACGAGCAGTACTTC. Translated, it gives CSARDRSSSYEQYF.

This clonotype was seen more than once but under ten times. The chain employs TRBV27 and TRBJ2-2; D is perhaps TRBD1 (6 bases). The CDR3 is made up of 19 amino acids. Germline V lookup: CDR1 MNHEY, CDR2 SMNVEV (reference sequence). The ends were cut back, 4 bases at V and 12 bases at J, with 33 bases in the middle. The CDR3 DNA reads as TGTGCCAGCAGTTCACACACTCTCCCCCCTATTGGGGGCGCCTCAAAGCTGTTTTTT. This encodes CASSSHTLPPIGGASKLFF.

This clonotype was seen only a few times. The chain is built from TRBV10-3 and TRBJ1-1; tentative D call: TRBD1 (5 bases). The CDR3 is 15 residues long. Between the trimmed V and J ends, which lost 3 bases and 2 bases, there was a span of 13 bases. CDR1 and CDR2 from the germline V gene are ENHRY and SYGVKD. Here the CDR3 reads CAISERGRANTEAFF. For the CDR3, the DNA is TGTGCCATCAGTGAACGGGGCAGGGCTAACACTGAAGCTTTCTTT.

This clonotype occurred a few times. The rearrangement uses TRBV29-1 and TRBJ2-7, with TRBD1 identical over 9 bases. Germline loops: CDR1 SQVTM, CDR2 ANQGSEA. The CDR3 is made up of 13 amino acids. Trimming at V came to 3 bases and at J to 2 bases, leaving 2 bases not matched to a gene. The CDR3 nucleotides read TGCAGCGTTGAGGGACAGGGCACCTACGAGCAGTACTTC. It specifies CSVEGQGTYEQYF.

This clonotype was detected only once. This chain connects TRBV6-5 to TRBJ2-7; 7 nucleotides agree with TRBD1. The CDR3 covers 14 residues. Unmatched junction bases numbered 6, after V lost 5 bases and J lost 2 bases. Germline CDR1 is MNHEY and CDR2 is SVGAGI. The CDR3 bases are TGTGCCAGCAGTGGCCACGGGACAGCCTACGAGCAGTACTTC. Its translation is CASSGHGTAYEQYF.

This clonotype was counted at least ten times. The CDR3 is CSAVGTSGGPGYEQYF. The CDR3 DNA sequence: TGCAGTGCCGTTGGGACTAGCGGGGGGCCGGGGTACGAGCAGTACTTC. The chain carries TRBV20-1 and TRBJ2-7; 15 bases map to TRBD2. Germline CDR1 reads DFQATT; CDR2 reads SNEGSKA (reference sequence). This CDR3 is 16 amino acids long. V lost 6 bases, J lost 4 bases, and 10 bases stayed unmatched.